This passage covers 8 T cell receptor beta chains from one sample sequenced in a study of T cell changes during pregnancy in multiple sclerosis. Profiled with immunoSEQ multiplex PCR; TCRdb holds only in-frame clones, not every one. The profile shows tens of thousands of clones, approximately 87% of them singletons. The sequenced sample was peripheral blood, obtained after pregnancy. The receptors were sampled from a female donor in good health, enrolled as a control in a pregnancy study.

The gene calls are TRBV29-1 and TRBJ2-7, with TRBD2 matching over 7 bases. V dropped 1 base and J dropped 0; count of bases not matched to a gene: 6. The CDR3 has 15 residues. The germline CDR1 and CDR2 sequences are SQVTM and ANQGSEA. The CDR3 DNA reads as TGCAGCGTTGAAGGTTTGGGGGGGAGCTCCTACGAGCAGTACTTC. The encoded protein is CSVEGLGGSSYEQYF.

The CDR3: CASSLIHDTNSNQPQHF. For the CDR3, the DNA is TGTGCCAGCAGCTTAATCCACGACACAAATAGCAATCAGCCCCAGCATTTT. The rearrangement links TRBV7-2 to TRBJ1-5; D unclear. The length of the CDR3 is 17 residues. Germline V gene lookup returns CDR1 SGHTA and CDR2 FQGNSA. Trimming shortened V by 2 bases and J by 0 bases, and 14 bases separated the two germline ends.

The CDR3 DNA is TGTGCCAGCAGTGACTCGAAAGGGGTCACCTTC. This translates into CASSDSKGVTF. The genes are TRBV6-4 and TRBJ1-2; a possible D gene is TRBD1 (5 bases). Per germline, CDR1 MRHNA and CDR2 SNTAGT. V was shortened by 0 bases and J by 13 bases, with 9 bases between the two germline ends. The CDR3 extends over 11 amino acids.

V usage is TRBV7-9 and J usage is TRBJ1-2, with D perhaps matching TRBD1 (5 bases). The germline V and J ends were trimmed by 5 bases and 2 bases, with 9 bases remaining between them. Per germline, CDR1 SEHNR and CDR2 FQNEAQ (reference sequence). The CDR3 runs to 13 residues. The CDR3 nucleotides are TGTGCCAGCAGCGCGGGGGGGAACTATGGCTACACCTTC. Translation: CASSAGGNYGYTF. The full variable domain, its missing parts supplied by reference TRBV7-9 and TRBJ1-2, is DTGVSQNPRHKITKRGQNVTFRCDPISEHNRLYWYRQTLGQGPEFLTYFQNEAQLEKSRLLSDRFSAERPKGSFSTLEIQRTEQGDSAMYLCASSAGGNYGYTFGSGTRLTVV.

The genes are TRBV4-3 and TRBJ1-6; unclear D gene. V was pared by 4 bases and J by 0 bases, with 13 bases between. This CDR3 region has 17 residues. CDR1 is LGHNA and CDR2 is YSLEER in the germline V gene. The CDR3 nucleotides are TGCGCCAGCAGCCCCAACCTGCTCAGCTCCTATAATTCACCCCTCCACTTT. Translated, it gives CASSPNLLSSYNSPLHF.

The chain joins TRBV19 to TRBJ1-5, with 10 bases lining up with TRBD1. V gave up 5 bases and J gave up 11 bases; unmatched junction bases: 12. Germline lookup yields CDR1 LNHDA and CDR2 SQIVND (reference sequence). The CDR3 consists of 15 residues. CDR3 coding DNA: TGTGCCAGTAGTTACGGGGACAGGGGCCCGACAGCCCAGCATTTT. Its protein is CASSYGDRGPTAQHF.

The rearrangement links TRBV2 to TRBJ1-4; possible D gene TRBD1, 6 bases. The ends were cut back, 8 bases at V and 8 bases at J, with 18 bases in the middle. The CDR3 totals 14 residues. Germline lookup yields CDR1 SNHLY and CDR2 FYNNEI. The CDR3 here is CASVQGGEGEKLFF. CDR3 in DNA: TGTGCCAGCGTCCAAGGGGGGGAGGGAGAAAAACTGTTTTTT.

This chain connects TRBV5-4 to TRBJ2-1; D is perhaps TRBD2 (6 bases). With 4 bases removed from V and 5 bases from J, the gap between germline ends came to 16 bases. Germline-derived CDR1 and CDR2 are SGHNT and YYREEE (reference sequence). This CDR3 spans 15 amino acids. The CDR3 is CASSLPVGGNNEQFF. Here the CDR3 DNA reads TGTGCCAGCAGCCTCCCGGTTGGGGGGAACAATGAGCAGTTCTTC.